Below, 29 T cell receptor beta chains from the same sample are listed, as sequenced in a study of blood T cell repertoires in COVID-19. Profiling relied on immunoSEQ multiplex PCR, and the TCRdb table lists in-frame clones only, not all of them. Of 140,000 to 150,000 clones listed, roughly nine tenths are singletons. The source material was peripheral blood. Receptors originate from a human donor in a cohort sampled during active COVID-19.

The rearrangement uses TRBV5-4 and TRBJ1-6, with 8 bases fitting TRBD1. Germline lookup yields CDR1 SGHNT and CDR2 YYREEE (reference sequence). This CDR3 has 16 amino acids. With 0 bases clipped from V and 12 bases from J, the junction kept 11 bases outside the gene matches. The CDR3 sequence is CASSLDPDRGVRPLHF. The CDR3 bases are TGTGCCAGCAGCTTGGATCCCGACAGGGGCGTCAGACCCCTCCACTTT. The full variable domain, its missing parts supplied by reference TRBV5-4 and TRBJ1-6, is ETGVTQSPTHLIKTRGQQVTLRCSSQSGHNTVSWYQQALGQGPQFIFQYYREEENGRGNFPPRFSGLQFPNYSSELNVNALELDDSALYLCASSLDPDRGVRPLHFGNGTRLTVT.

The gene calls are TRBV6-5 and TRBJ2-4, with D perhaps TRBD2 (5 bases). The CDR3 length is 15 residues. Germline CDR1 and CDR2: MNHEY and SVGAGI. V was cut by 6 bases and J by 1 base, with 13 bases left in between. CDR3: CASSPAGLAKNIQYF. CDR3 DNA sequence: TGTGCCAGCAGCCCGGCGGGTTTGGCCAAAAACATTCAGTACTTC.

The chain carries TRBV29-1 and TRBJ2-5, with 9 bases that match TRBD1. Germline V lookup: CDR1 SQVTM, CDR2 ANQGSEA. The length of the CDR3 is 14 residues. Trimming took 6 bases from V and 5 from J; bases not matched to a gene: 10. The CDR3 loop reads CSVNRGRGGETQYF. CDR3 coding DNA: TGCAGCGTAAACAGGGGGCGCGGGGGCGAGACCCAGTACTTC.

This clone was counted a few times. The rearrangement uses TRBV27 and TRBJ1-2, with D perhaps TRBD1 (6 bases). This CDR3 region has 14 residues. Per the germline V gene, CDR1 is MNHEY and CDR2 is SMNVEV (reference sequence). The V end lost 5 bases, the J end lost 8 bases, and 18 bases lay between the germline ends. In nucleotides, the CDR3 is TGTGCCAGCAGTGGCCCGACAGGCCGTCGGGGCTACACCTTC. Protein: CASSGPTGRRGYTF.

The V gene is TRBV13, the J gene TRBJ1-1; 7 bases align to TRBD1. The CDR3 sequence is 15 residues long. In germline, CDR1 is PRHDT, CDR2 FYEKMQ (reference sequence). J lost 0 bases, V lost 2 bases, and 3 bases had no gene match. CDR3 in DNA: TGTGCCAGCAGCTTACGACAGGGCCTGAACACTGAAGCTTTCTTT. The encoded protein is CASSLRQGLNTEAFF.

The J gene is TRBJ2-7, the V gene TRBV10-2, with 8 bases identical to TRBD1. The CDR3 contains 15 residues. Germline V gene sequence: CDR1 WSHSY, CDR2 SAAADI. The V and J ends lost 1 base and 0 bases, in that order; junction bases with no gene match: 2. In DNA form, the CDR3 reads TGCGCCAGCAGTGAGTTCACAGGGGGCTCCTACGAGCAGTACTTC. Its protein product is CASSEFTGGSYEQYF.

The CDR3 sequence is CASNNKGTGKRNNQPQHF. CDR3 nucleotides: TGTGCCAGCAACAATAAAGGGACAGGGAAAAGGAACAATCAGCCCCAGCATTTT. The genes are TRBV5-4 and TRBJ1-5; 9 bases line up with TRBD1. V trimming: 6 bases; J trimming: 3 bases; junction bases outside the gene matches: 16. Germline CDR1 is SGHNT and CDR2 is YYREEE (reference sequence). CDR3 length: 18 amino acids.

This chain joins TRBV2 and TRBJ1-2, with a tentative D call TRBD1 (5 bases). Germline V gene data show CDR1 as SNHLY and CDR2 as FYNNEI. Trimming took 3 bases from V and 8 from J, leaving 22 bases between them. The CDR3 contains 16 residues. CDR3 DNA sequence: TGTGCCAGCAGTGATAGTTGGGAACGGACACCCCTAGGCTACACCTTC. Protein product: CASSDSWERTPLGYTF.

J is TRBJ2-7 and V is TRBV27; TRBD2 matches at 8 bases. The V segment lost 2 bases and the J segment 3 bases; nucleotides outside the gene matches: 6. The CDR3 loop spans 15 amino acids. CDR1 and CDR2 (germline): MNHEY, SMNVEV (reference sequence). CDR3 DNA: TGTGCCAGCAGTTTAGGCCCGGGGGGGTACTACGAGCAGTACTTC. Its translation is CASSLGPGGYYEQYF.

The chain joins TRBV7-2 to TRBJ2-1, with unresolved D. Per the germline V gene, CDR1 is SGHTA and CDR2 is FQGNSA. The CDR3 has 12 residues. Trimming left V 2 bases short and J 6 bases short, with 5 bases between. This chain's CDR3 is CASSLNTNEQFF. In DNA, the CDR3 is TGTGCCAGCAGCTTAAACACCAATGAGCAGTTCTTC. Drawing the rest from reference TRBV7-2 and TRBJ2-1, the complete variable domain is GAGVSQSPSNKVTEKGKDVELRCDPISGHTALYWYRQSLGQGLEFLIYFQGNSAPDKSGLPSDRFSAERTGGSVSTLTIQRTQQEDSAVYLCASSLNTNEQFFGPGTRLTVL.

The rearrangement uses TRBV10-3 and TRBJ2-3, with 7 bases matching TRBD2. Per germline, CDR1 ENHRY and CDR2 SYGVKD. Germline trimming cut 1 base from V and 2 bases from J; bases unmatched to any gene: 3. The CDR3 loop spans 15 amino acids. CDR3 coding DNA: TGTGCCATCAGTGAGTACAGCGGGGACACAGATACGCAGTATTTT. As protein: CAISEYSGDTDTQYF.

Here the CDR3 reads CASSLLGENTGELFF. The DNA for the CDR3 is TGCGCCAGCAGCTTGTTAGGGGAGAACACCGGGGAGCTGTTTTTT. The V gene is TRBV5-1, the J gene TRBJ2-2, with D possibly matching TRBD1 (5 bases). The CDR3 totals 15 residues. V lost 1 base to trimming and J lost 1 base, with 8 bases between them. CDR1 and CDR2 from the germline V gene are SGHRS and YFSETQ.

The CDR3 DNA reads as TGCGCCAGCAGCCAAGTTCCGACGGGGGGCGCAGATACGCAGTATTTT. Translation gives CASSQVPTGGADTQYF. V gene TRBV4-1 combines with J gene TRBJ2-3; D is possibly TRBD2 (7 bases). CDR1 MGHRA and CDR2 YSYEKL come from the germline V gene. CDR3 length: 16 residues. The germline V and J ends were trimmed by 1 base and 4 bases, with 15 bases remaining between them.

The chain joins TRBV5-1 to TRBJ2-1; the D is unclear. Germline CDR1 is SGHRS and CDR2 is YFSETQ. The CDR3 is made up of 15 amino acids. V lost 1 base and J lost 1, with 9 bases in between. In DNA, the CDR3 is TGCGCCAGCAGCTTGTTTCCGGTTTCCTACAATGAGCAGTTCTTC. It is translated as CASSLFPVSYNEQFF.

This rearrangement joins TRBV7-9 to TRBJ2-3; 7 nucleotides agree with TRBD1. CDR1 is SEHNR and CDR2 is FQNEAQ in the germline V gene (reference sequence). Trimming removed 1 base from V and 3 bases from J; junction bases left unmatched: 4. This CDR3 region has 15 residues. The CDR3 DNA sequence: TGTGCCAGCAGCTTAGGAGACAGGGTGACAGATACGCAGTATTTT. Translating gives CASSLGDRVTDTQYF. Full variable domain (remainder filled in from reference TRBV7-9 and TRBJ2-3): DTGVSQNPRHKITKRGQNVTFRCDPISEHNRLYWYRQTLGQGPEFLTYFQNEAQLEKSRLLSDRFSAERPKGSFSTLEIQRTEQGDSAMYLCASSLGDRVTDTQYFGPGTRLTVL.

The chain carries TRBV7-8 and TRBJ2-7, with 8 bases lining up with TRBD2. The trim removed 1 base at V and 3 bases at J, leaving 5 bases unmatched. From germline, CDR1 is SGHVS and CDR2 FQNEAQ. This CDR3 comprises 15 residues. CDR3 coding DNA: TGTGCCAGCAGCTTAGGGGGCGGGGGGCACTACGAGCAGTACTTC. This codes for CASSLGGGGHYEQYF. Complete variable domain (other parts from reference TRBV7-8 and TRBJ2-7): GAGVSQSPRYKVAKRGQDVALRCDPISGHVSLFWYQQALGQGPEFLTYFQNEAQLDKSGLPSDRFFAERPEGSVSTLKIQRTQQEDSAVYLCASSLGGGGHYEQYFGPGTRLTVT.

The rearrangement links TRBV5-1 to TRBJ2-5, with TRBD1 matching 10 bases. Losses at the gene ends were 4 bases for V and 5 bases for J; bases not matched to a gene: 14. The CDR3 runs to 17 residues. CDR1 and CDR2 from the germline V gene are SGHRS and YFSETQ. The CDR3 reads CASSRGQGGILRETQYF. CDR3 sequence (DNA): TGCGCCAGCAGCCGAGGACAGGGGGGTATCTTGAGGGAGACCCAGTACTTC.

The rearrangement joins TRBV19 to TRBJ1-5, with no clear D. The CDR3 is 16 amino acids. Germline CDR1 is LNHDA and CDR2 is SQIVND (reference sequence). V was trimmed by 6 bases and J by 2 bases, leaving 17 bases between them. The CDR3 region is CASSPREGFGNQPQHF. CDR3 DNA: TGTGCCAGTAGCCCCAGAGAGGGATTCGGCAATCAGCCCCAGCATTTT.

The V and J genes are TRBV6-6 and TRBJ1-1; 9 bases map to TRBD1. Germline V gives CDR1 MNHNY, CDR2 SVGAGI (reference sequence). The CDR3 covers 15 residues. V was pared by 6 bases and J by 5 bases, with 10 bases of the junction left unmatched. CDR3: CASRDHGTGRTEAFF. CDR3 DNA: TGTGCCAGCAGGGATCATGGGACAGGGCGAACTGAAGCTTTCTTT.

The rearrangement links TRBV7-9 to TRBJ1-1, with D perhaps TRBD1 (5 bases). Germline CDR1 is SEHNR and CDR2 is FQNEAQ (reference sequence). V was shortened by 5 bases and J by 1 base, with 8 bases between the two germline ends. The CDR3 is 13 amino acids. The CDR3 DNA is TGTGCCAGCAGCATCCAGGGGAACACTGAAGCTTTCTTT. Its protein is CASSIQGNTEAFF.

The V call is TRBV25-1, the J call TRBJ1-2; D uncertain. V was pared by 2 bases and J by 6 bases, with 7 bases between. In germline, CDR1 is MGHDK, CDR2 SYGVNS. The CDR3 runs to 12 residues. CDR3 coding DNA: TGTGCCAGCAGTGAACACGTAGATGGCTACACCTTC. It yields the protein CASSEHVDGYTF.

This chain connects TRBV24-1 to TRBJ2-2, with a weak D call TRBD1 (5 bases). CDR3 size: 15 residues. Germline CDR1 and CDR2: KGHDR and SFDVKD. V was shortened by 3 bases and J by 7 bases, with 14 bases between the two germline ends. CDR3: CATSDRLGADGELFF. The CDR3 DNA sequence: TGTGCCACCAGTGATCGGTTAGGGGCTGACGGGGAGCTGTTTTTT.

The chain employs TRBV9 and TRBJ2-1; 8 bases are a match to TRBD2. Germline CDR1 reads SGDLS; CDR2 reads YYNGEE. This CDR3 contains 17 residues. With 3 bases clipped from V and 0 bases from J, the junction kept 8 bases outside the gene matches. CDR3 in amino acids: CASSDLSGGTSYNEQFF. In DNA, the CDR3 is TGTGCCAGCAGCGACCTATCGGGAGGGACCTCCTACAATGAGCAGTTCTTC.

This rearrangement joins TRBV7-8 to TRBJ1-1; D remains unclear. This CDR3 region has 13 residues. Per germline, CDR1 SGHVS and CDR2 FQNEAQ. The germline V and J ends were trimmed by 6 bases and 5 bases, with 13 bases remaining between them. DNA for the CDR3: TGTGCCAGCAGTTTTGGGTGGGAGACTGAAGCTTTCTTT. The encoded protein is CASSFGWETEAFF.

The V gene is TRBV27, the J gene TRBJ2-7; the D gene is possibly TRBD2 (7 bases). The CDR3 covers 14 residues. V dropped 3 bases and J dropped 4 bases, with 13 bases sitting between them. Germline CDR1 reads MNHEY; CDR2 reads SMNVEV (reference sequence). CDR3 sequence (DNA): TGTGCCAGCAGTTTCGGTGGGGGGGCATACGAGCAGTACTTC. Translation gives CASSFGGGAYEQYF.

V is TRBV25-1 and J is TRBJ1-5; D possibly corresponds to TRBD1 (6 bases). Germline V gene lookup returns CDR1 MGHDK and CDR2 SYGVNS. V was shortened by 7 bases and J by 7 bases, with 26 bases between the two germline ends. This CDR3 region has 17 residues. The CDR3 loop reads CASTNAAPGQAKQPQHF. In DNA form, the CDR3 reads TGTGCCAGCACCAACGCCGCTCCGGGACAAGCAAAGCAGCCCCAGCATTTT.

The rearrangement joins TRBV29-1 to TRBJ1-2, with 7 bases aligning to TRBD1. The CDR3 length is 14 residues. CDR1 is SQVTM, CDR2 ANQGSEA, per germline. V shed 5 bases, J shed 2 bases, and the junction held 8 bases outside the gene matches. CDR3 in DNA: TGCAGCGTTTCTACCCGGGACAGCAACTATGGCTACACCTTC. Protein: CSVSTRDSNYGYTF.

The chain couples TRBV6-6 to TRBJ1-2; 7 nucleotides align to TRBD1. J was trimmed by 8 bases and V by 6 bases; bases with no gene match: 6. Germline CDR1 MNHNY, CDR2 SVGAGI (reference sequence). The length of the CDR3 is 12 residues. The CDR3 coding sequence is TGTGCCAGCAGGGCAGGGGGAGAAGGCTACACCTTC. Its protein is CASRAGGEGYTF.

V and J are TRBV9 and TRBJ2-3, with 7 bases fitting TRBD2. Germline V gene lookup returns CDR1 SGDLS and CDR2 YYNGEE. The CDR3 contains 18 residues. Trimming took 2 bases from V and 3 from J; bases not matched to a gene: 15. The CDR3 here is CASSVQGGGPEYTDTQYF. The DNA of the CDR3 is TGTGCCAGCAGCGTTCAGGGCGGGGGTCCTGAATATACAGATACGCAGTATTTT.